The clone carrying this TCR beta chain was counted a few times. The antigen is unknown. Each single cDNA molecule received a unique molecular identifier. TCRdb re-called the 5' RACE reads through MiXCR, storing one row per CDR3 protein. The sample shows 65,000 to 80,000 distinct CDR3 sequences, around 13% of them seen only once. This specimen belongs to a study of early T cells in non-severe SARS-CoV-2 infection. Looking at the study overall: Sequencing targeted bulk RNA from unsorted whole blood, leaving chains unpaired.

The CDR3 totals 15 residues. Per the germline V gene, CDR1 is ENHRY and CDR2 is SYGVKD. With 0 bases removed from V and 2 bases from J, the gap between germline ends came to 10 bases. Study-wide points: There was a bias toward anti-spike CD8 responses in VDJdb matching, which missed private and CD4 specificities.

The chain recombines TRBV10-3 with TRBJ1-1, with no clear D. This receptor was identified in an adult who was a healthcare worker with PCR-confirmed SARS-CoV-2 infection or an uninfected control (not recorded which). Material: whole blood. The CDR3 region is CAISESWADNTEAFF. In DNA form, the CDR3 reads TGTGCCATCAGTGAGTCCTGGGCAGACAACACTGAAGCTTTCTTT.